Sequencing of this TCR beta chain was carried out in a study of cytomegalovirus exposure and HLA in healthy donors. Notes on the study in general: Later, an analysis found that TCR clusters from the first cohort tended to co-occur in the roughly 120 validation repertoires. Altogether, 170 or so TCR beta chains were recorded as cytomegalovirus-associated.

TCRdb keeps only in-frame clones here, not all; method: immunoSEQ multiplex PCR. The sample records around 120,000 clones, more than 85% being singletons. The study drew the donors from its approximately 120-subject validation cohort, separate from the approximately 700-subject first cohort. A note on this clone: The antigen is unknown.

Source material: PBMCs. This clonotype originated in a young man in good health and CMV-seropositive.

CDR3 protein: CASSEGQGSSYNSPLHF. CDR3 nucleotides: TGTGCCAGCAGCGAAGGACAGGGGAGCTCCTATAATTCACCCCTCCACTTT. The rearrangement joins TRBV9 to TRBJ1-6; 9 bases line up with TRBD1. Germline values: CDR1 SGDLS, CDR2 YYNGEE. There are 17 residues in the CDR3. The trim removed 3 bases at V and 0 bases at J, leaving 4 bases unmatched.